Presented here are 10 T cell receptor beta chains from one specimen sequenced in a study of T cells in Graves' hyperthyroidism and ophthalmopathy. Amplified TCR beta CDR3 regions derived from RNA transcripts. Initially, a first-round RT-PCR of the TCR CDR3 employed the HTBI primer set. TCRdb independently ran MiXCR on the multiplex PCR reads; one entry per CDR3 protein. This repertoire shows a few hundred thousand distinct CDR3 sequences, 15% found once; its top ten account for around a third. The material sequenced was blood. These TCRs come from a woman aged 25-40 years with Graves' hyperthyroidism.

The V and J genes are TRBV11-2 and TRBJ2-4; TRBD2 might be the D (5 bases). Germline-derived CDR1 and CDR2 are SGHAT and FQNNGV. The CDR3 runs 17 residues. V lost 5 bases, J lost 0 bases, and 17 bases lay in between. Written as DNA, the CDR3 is TGTGCCAGCAGCCAAGTAACGGCGGGTATAGCCAAAAACATTCAGTACTTC. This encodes CASSQVTAGIAKNIQYF.

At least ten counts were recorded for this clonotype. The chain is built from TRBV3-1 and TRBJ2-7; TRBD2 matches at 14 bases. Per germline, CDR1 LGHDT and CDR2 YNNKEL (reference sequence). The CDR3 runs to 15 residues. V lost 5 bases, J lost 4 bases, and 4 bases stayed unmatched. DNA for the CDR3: TGTGCCAGCAGCAAGGGACTAGCGGGAGTATACGAGCAGTACTTC. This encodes CASSKGLAGVYEQYF.

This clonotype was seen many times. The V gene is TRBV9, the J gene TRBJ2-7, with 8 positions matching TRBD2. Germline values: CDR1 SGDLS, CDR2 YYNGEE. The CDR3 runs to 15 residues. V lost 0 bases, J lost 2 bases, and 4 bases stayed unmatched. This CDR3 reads CASSVEAGATYEQYF. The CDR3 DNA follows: TGTGCCAGCAGCGTAGAAGCGGGAGCAACCTACGAGCAGTACTTC.

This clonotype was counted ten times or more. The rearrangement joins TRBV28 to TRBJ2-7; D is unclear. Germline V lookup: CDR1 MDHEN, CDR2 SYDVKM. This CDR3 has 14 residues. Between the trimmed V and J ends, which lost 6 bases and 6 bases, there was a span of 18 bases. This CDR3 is CASSPSDPLGEQYF. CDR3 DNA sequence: TGTGCCAGCAGCCCATCGGACCCCTTAGGCGAGCAGTACTTC.

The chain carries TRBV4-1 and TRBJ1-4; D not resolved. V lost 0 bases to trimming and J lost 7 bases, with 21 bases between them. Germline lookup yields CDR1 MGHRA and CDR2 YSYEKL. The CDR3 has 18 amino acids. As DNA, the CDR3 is TGCGCCAGCAGCCAAGATCAAGTTGGTTTAGGTTATAGTGAAAAACTGTTTTTT. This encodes CASSQDQVGLGYSEKLFF.

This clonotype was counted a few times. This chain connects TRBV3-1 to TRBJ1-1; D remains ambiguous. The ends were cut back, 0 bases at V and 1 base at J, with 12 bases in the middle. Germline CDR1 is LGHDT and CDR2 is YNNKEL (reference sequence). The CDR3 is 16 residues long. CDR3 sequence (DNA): TGTGCCAGCAGCCAAGAAAGGATTACAGCGAACACTGAAGCTTTCTTT. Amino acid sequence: CASSQERITANTEAFF.

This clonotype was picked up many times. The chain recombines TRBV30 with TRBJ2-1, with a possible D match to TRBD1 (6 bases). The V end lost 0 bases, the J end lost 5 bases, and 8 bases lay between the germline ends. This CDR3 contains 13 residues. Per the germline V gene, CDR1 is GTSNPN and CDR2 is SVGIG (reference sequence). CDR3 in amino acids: CAWSVQGNNEQFF. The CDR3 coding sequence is TGTGCCTGGAGTGTACAGGGAAACAATGAGCAGTTCTTC.

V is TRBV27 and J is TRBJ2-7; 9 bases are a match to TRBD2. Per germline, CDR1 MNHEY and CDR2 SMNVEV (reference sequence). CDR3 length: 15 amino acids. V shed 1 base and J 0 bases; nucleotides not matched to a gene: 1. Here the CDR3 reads CASSLWTSVSYEQYF. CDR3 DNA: TGTGCCAGCAGTTTATGGACTAGCGTCTCCTACGAGCAGTACTTC.

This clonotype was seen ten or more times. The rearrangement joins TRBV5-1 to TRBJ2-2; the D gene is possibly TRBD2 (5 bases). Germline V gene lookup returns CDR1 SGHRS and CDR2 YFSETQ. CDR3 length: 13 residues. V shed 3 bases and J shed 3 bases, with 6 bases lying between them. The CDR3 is CASSWEHTGELFF. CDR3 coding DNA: TGCGCCAGCAGCTGGGAGCACACCGGGGAGCTGTTTTTT.

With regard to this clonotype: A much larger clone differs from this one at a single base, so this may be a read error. The CDR3 sequence is CASSQGGGLLGGTEAFF. The CDR3 DNA reads TGTGCCAGCAGCCAAGGTGGGGGGTTATTAGGGGGCACTGAAGCTTTCTTT. This sequence joins TRBV3-1 and TRBJ1-1; D is possibly TRBD1 (6 bases). The ends were cut back, 1 base at V and 4 bases at J, with 19 bases in the middle. The CDR3 extends over 17 amino acids. From germline, CDR1 is LGHDT and CDR2 YNNKEL (reference sequence).